Given below is one TCR beta chain in context. The antigen is unknown. Stated time point: week 47, end of study. The study gave 300 ug of mutant IDH1 20-mer peptide per vaccine dose, with topical imiquimod. The CDR3 sequence is 13 residues long. The trim removed 6 bases at V and 5 bases at J, leaving 5 bases unmatched. Germline assignment: CDR1 KGHSH and CDR2 LQKENI. The sample belongs to a study of a mutant IDH1 vaccine in newly diagnosed glioma. Sequencing was performed with immunoSEQ multiplex PCR; in TCRdb, only in-frame clones are kept and a portion is missing. The sample includes 56,000 or so clones, over 60% of them seen just once.

This chain connects TRBV18 to TRBJ2-5; 8 positions match TRBD2. The TCR was taken from a woman aged 35 to 49 with glioma. Some clones in this sample may be carry-over from other donors' samples. The sequencing here drew on PBMCs, taken from a glioma patient whose treatment included an IDH1 peptide vaccine. CDR3 loop: CASSPGGLETQYF. The CDR3 nucleotides are TGTGCCAGCTCTCCGGGGGGGCTTGAGACCCAGTACTTC.